The present entry profiles one TCR beta chain with its context. The antigen remains undetermined. With a much larger clone just one base away, this may be a read error. This specimen belongs to a study of CD8 T cells in ankylosing spondylitis. TCRdb re-derived calls from the 5' RACE reads in MiXCR, one entry per CDR3 protein. The repertoire holds 200,000 to 250,000 distinct CDR3 sequences, with about 26% as singletons. General study findings and limits: Previously reported in reactive arthritis synovial fluid and blood were some of the motif variants. Reportedly, matched ankylosing spondylitis synovial fluid was significantly enriched for disease-linked clones. A motif in TCR beta, a set of eight or nine highly homologous variants, appeared characteristic of ankylosing spondylitis blood.

The CDR3 sequence is 14 residues long. Germline values: CDR1 SQVTM, CDR2 ANQGSEA. The J gene is TRBJ2-1, the V gene TRBV29-1, with 9 bases aligning to TRBD1. The receptor was derived from a male donor with ankylosing spondylitis or in good health (not recorded which). Sequencing was performed on blood, either unsorted or a sorted T cell fraction (not recorded which). Here the CDR3 DNA reads TGCAGCTTCGCTAGGGACAGGGTGGTCAATGAGCGGTTCTTC. Translation: CSFARDRVVNERFF.